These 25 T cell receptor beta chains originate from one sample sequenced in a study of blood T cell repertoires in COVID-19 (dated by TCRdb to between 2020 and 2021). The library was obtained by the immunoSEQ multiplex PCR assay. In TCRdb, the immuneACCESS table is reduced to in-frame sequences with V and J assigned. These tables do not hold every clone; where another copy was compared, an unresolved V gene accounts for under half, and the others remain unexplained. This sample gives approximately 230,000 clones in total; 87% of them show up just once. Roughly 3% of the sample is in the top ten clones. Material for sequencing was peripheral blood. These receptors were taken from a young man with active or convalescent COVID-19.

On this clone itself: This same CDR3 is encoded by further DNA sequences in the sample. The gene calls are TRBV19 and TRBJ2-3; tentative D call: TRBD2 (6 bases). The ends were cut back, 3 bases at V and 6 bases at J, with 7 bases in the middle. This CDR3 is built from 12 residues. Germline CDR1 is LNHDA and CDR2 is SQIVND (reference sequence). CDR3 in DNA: TGTGCCAGTAGTATTGGGGGGGATACGCAGTATTTT. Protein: CASSIGGDTQYF. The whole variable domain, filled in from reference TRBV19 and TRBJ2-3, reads DGGITQSPKYLFRKEGQNVTLSCEQNLNHDAMYWYRQDPGQGLRLIYYSQIVNDFQKGDIAEGYSVSREKKESFPLTVTSAQKNPTAFYLCASSIGGDTQYFGPGTRLTVL.

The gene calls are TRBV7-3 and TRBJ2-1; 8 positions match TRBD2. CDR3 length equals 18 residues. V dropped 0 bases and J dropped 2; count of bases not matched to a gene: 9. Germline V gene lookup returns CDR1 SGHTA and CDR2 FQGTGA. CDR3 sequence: CASSLTVVGRATYNEQFF. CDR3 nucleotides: TGTGCCAGCAGCTTAACTGTGGTCGGGAGGGCCACCTACAATGAGCAGTTCTTC.

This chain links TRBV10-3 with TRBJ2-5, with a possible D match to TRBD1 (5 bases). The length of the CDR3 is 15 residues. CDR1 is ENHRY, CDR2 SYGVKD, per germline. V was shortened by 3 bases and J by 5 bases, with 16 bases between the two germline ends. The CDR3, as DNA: TGTGCCATCAGTGATCTTTGGGGCGACGGGGAGACCCAGTACTTC. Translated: CAISDLWGDGETQYF.

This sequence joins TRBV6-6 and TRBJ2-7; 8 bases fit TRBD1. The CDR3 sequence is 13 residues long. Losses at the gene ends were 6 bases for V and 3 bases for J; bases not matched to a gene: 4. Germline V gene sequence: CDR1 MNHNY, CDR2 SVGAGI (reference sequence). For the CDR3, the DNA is TGTGCCAGCAGACAGGGGGTACTCTACGAGCAGTACTTC. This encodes CASRQGVLYEQYF.

As DNA, the CDR3 is TGTGCCAGCAGCTTAGGTAGTGCTAATGAAGCTTTCTTT. Translation: CASSLGSANEAFF. The V and J genes are TRBV11-2 and TRBJ1-1; no firm D call. The germline gives CDR1 SGHAT, CDR2 FQNNGV. V lost 1 base and J lost 7, with 10 bases in between. The CDR3 is 13 residues long.

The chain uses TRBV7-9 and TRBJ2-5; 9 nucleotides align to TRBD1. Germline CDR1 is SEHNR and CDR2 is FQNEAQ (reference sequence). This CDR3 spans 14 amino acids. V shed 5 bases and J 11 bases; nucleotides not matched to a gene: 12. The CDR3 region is CASSAGTGSGVQYF. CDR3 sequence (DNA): TGTGCCAGCAGCGCCGGGACAGGGAGTGGGGTTCAGTACTTC.

CDR3 sequence reads: CASRDTGAEAFF. As DNA, the CDR3 is TGTGCCAGCAGAGATACAGGGGCTGAAGCTTTCTTT. The rearrangement uses TRBV27 and TRBJ1-1; 7 bases are a match to TRBD1. Germline trimming cut 6 bases from V and 6 bases from J; bases unmatched to any gene: 4. Germline CDR1 reads MNHEY; CDR2 reads SMNVEV (reference sequence). The CDR3 totals 12 residues.

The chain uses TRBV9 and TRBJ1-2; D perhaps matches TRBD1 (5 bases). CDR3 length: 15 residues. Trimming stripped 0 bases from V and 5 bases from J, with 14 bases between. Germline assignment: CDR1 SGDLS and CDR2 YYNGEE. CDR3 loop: CASSVVAQGVYGYTF. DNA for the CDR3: TGTGCCAGCAGCGTAGTCGCGCAGGGTGTGTATGGCTACACCTTC.

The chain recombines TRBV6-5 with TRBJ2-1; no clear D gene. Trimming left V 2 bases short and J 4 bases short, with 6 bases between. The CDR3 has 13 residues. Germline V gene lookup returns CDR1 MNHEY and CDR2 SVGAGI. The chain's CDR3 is CASSYDRYNEQFF. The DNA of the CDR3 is TGTGCCAGCAGTTACGATAGATACAATGAGCAGTTCTTC.

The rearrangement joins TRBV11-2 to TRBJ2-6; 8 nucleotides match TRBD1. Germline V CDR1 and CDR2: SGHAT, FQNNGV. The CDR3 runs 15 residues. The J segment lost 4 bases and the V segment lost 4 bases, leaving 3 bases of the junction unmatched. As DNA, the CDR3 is TGTGCCAGCAGCTGGACAGGGTTGGGGGCCAACGTCCTGACTTTC. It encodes CASSWTGLGANVLTF.

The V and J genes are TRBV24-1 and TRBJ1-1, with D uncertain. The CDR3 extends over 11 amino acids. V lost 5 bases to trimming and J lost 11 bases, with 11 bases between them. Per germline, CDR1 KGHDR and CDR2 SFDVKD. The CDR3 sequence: CATSGGVEAFF. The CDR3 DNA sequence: TGTGCCACCAGTGGCGGGGTGGAGGCTTTCTTT.

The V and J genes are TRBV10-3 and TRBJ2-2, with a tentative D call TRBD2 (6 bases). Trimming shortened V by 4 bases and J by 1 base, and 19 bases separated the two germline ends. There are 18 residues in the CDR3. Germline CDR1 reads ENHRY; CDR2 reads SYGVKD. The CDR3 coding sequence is TGTGCCATCAGTGGACACCTTAGCGGCACTATGAACACCGGGGAGCTGTTTTTT. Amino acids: CAISGHLSGTMNTGELFF.

CDR3 nucleotide sequence: TGTGCCATCAGTGAGTCGGGAGGGGGCTCCTACAATGAGCAGTTCTTC. Amino acids: CAISESGGGSYNEQFF. The chain combines TRBV10-3 with TRBJ2-1, with a weak D call TRBD2 (7 bases). This CDR3 region has 16 residues. Trimming removed 0 bases at V and 0 bases at J, with 9 bases between. Per the germline V gene, CDR1 is ENHRY and CDR2 is SYGVKD.

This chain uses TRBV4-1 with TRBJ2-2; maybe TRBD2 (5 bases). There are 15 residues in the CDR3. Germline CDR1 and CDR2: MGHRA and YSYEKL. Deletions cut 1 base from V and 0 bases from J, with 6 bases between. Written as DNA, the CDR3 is TGCGCCAGCAGCCAAGCCGGGACGAACACCGGGGAGCTGTTTTTT. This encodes CASSQAGTNTGELFF.

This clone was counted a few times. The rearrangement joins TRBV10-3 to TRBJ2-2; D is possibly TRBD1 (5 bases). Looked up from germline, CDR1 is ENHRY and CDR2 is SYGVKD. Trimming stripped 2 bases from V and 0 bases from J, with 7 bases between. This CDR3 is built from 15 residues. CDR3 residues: CAISETGPNTGELFF. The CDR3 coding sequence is TGTGCCATCAGTGAGACAGGCCCGAACACCGGGGAGCTGTTTTTT.

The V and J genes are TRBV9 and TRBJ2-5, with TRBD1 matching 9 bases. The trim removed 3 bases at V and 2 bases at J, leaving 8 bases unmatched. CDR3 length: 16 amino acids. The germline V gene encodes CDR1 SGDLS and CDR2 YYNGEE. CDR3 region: CASSDQDRGSQETQYF. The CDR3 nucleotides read TGTGCCAGCAGCGATCAGGACAGGGGTAGTCAAGAGACCCAGTACTTC.

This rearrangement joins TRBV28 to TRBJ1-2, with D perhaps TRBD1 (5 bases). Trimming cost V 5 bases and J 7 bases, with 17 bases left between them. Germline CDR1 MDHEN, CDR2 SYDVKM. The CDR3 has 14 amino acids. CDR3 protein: CASSTSTGYGGYTF. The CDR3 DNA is TGTGCCAGCAGTACCTCCACAGGATACGGTGGCTACACCTTC.

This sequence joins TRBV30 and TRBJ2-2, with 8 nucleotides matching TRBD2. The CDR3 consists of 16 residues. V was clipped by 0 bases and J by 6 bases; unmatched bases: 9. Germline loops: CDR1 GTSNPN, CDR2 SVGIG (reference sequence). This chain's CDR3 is CAWSVRGRGDPGELFF. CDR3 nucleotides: TGTGCCTGGAGTGTACGGGGGCGGGGGGACCCCGGGGAGCTGTTTTTT.

CDR3 loop: CATSGPLCRGGYTF. The CDR3 region has the DNA TGTGCCACCAGTGGACCACTATGCAGGGGTGGCTACACCTTC. The chain is built from TRBV24-1 and TRBJ1-2, with D perhaps matching TRBD1 (6 bases). This CDR3 has 14 amino acids. Germline assignment: CDR1 KGHDR and CDR2 SFDVKD. The germline V and J ends were trimmed by 5 bases and 7 bases, with 16 bases remaining between them.

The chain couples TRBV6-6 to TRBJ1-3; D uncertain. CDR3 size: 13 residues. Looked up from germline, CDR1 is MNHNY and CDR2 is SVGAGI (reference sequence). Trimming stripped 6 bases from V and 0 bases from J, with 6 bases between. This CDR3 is CASRKHSGNTIYF. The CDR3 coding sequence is TGTGCCAGCAGAAAACACTCTGGAAACACCATATATTTT.

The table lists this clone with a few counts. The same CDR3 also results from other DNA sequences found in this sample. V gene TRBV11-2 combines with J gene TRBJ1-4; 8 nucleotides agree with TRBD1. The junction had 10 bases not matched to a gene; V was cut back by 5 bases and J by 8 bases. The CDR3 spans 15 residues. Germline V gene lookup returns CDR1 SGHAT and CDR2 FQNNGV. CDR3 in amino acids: CASSLGTGGREKLFF. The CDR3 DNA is TGTGCCAGCAGCCTCGGTACAGGGGGACGAGAAAAACTGTTTTTT.

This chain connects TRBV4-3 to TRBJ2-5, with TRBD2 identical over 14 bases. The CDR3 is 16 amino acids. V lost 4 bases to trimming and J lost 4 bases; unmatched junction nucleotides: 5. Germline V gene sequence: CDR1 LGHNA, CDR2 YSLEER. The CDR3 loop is CASSPNGLAGGETQYF. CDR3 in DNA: TGCGCCAGCAGCCCTAACGGACTAGCGGGAGGAGAGACCCAGTACTTC.

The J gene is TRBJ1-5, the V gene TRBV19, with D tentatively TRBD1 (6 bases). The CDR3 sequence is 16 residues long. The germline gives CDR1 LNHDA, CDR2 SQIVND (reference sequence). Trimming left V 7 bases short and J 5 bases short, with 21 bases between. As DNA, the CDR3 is TGTGCCAGTATTGTGGCAGGGGCATTCTCTGATCAGCCCCAGCATTTT. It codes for CASIVAGAFSDQPQHF.

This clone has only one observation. For the CDR3, the DNA is TGTGCCAGCAGTCACGGCGACGGGACTAGCGGGGGAAACGACAATGAGCAGTTCTTC. This gives the protein CASSHGDGTSGGNDNEQFF. The genes are TRBV6-6 and TRBJ2-1; 14 bases are a match to TRBD2. Germline V gene data show CDR1 as MNHNY and CDR2 as SVGAGI (reference sequence). The CDR3 spans 19 residues. V shed 5 bases and J 5 bases; nucleotides not matched to a gene: 14.

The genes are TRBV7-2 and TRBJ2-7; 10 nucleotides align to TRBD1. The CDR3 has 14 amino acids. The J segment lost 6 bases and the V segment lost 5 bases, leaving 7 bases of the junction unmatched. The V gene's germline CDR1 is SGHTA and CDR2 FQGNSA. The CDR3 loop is CASSLRDRGFEQYF. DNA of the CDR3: TGTGCCAGCAGCCTCCGGGACAGGGGCTTCGAGCAGTACTTC.